The 26 T cell receptor beta chains presented below share a single source sample, sequenced in a study of control samples from healthy donors and cancer patients. Profiling relied on immunoSEQ multiplex PCR, and the TCRdb table lists in-frame clones only, not all of them. In the table there are around 100,000 clones, just over 85% of which are singletons. Sequenced input: blood. These receptors all come from a man aged 25 to 40 in good health.

This chain links TRBV6-5 with TRBJ1-2; no clear D. The CDR3 loop spans 15 amino acids. Germline V gene lookup returns CDR1 MNHEY and CDR2 SVGAGI. V was pared by 0 bases and J by 3 bases, with 11 bases between. The CDR3 DNA reads as TGTGCCAGCAGTTACTCAGGGCAGGTCCACTATGGCTACACCTTC. It encodes CASSYSGQVHYGYTF.

The V call is TRBV7-2, the J call TRBJ2-1; 8 bases line up with TRBD1. V lost 3 bases, J lost 5 bases, and 15 bases stayed unmatched. CDR1 is SGHTA, CDR2 FQGNSA, per germline. The CDR3 has 18 amino acids. The CDR3 DNA is TGTGCCAGCAGCTTGAGGACAGGGAAACTTGTGGGCCACAATGAGCAGTTCTTC. This sequence encodes CASSLRTGKLVGHNEQFF.

The chain couples TRBV27 to TRBJ2-1; 15 bases match TRBD2. Trimming removed 3 bases from V and 7 bases from J; junction bases left unmatched: 4. Germline lookup yields CDR1 MNHEY and CDR2 SMNVEV (reference sequence). This CDR3 comprises 16 residues. CDR3 in DNA: TGTGCCAGCAGTTTTCAAGGGACTAGCGGGAGGAATGAGCAGTTCTTC. Its protein is CASSFQGTSGRNEQFF.

The chain joins TRBV15 to TRBJ1-1, with 8 bases lining up with TRBD1. V lost 5 bases, J lost 3 bases, and 8 bases stayed unmatched. Per germline, CDR1 LNHNV and CDR2 YYDKDF (reference sequence). The CDR3 extends over 15 amino acids. The CDR3 spells CATSGSSTGDTEAFF. The CDR3 DNA reads TGTGCCACCAGCGGAAGTTCGACAGGGGACACTGAAGCTTTCTTT. Supplemented by reference TRBV15 and TRBJ1-1, the full variable domain reads DAMVIQNPRYQVTQFGKPVTLSCSQTLNHNVMYWYQQKSSQAPKLLFHYYDKDFNNEADTPDNFQSRRPNTSFCFLDIRSPGLGDTAMYLCATSGSSTGDTEAFFGQGTRLTVV.

This clone appeared a single time. The J gene is TRBJ1-2, the V gene TRBV3-1 (or the pseudogene TRBV3-2); D uncertain. The CDR3 covers 13 residues. Trimming removed 4 bases at V and 4 bases at J, with 10 bases between. The V gene's germline CDR1 is LGHDT and CDR2 YNNKEL (reference sequence). The CDR3: CASSPRGVYGYTF. The CDR3 region has the DNA TGTGCCAGCAGCCCCCGGGGAGTCTATGGCTACACCTTC.

The chain combines TRBV14 with TRBJ1-2; possibly TRBD1 for D (5 bases). Trimming removed 3 bases at V and 0 bases at J, with 11 bases between. CDR1 is SGHDN and CDR2 is FVKESK in the germline V gene. The CDR3 is made up of 15 amino acids. The CDR3 DNA reads as TGTGCCAGCAGCCAGGGGCCGTCAGCTAACTATGGCTACACCTTC. Amino acid sequence: CASSQGPSANYGYTF.

This clone was seen a single time. The chain combines TRBV2 with TRBJ1-3; 9 bases are shared with TRBD1. The ends lost 6 bases at V and 4 bases at J; junction bases unmatched: 4. There are 14 residues in the CDR3. CDR1 is SNHLY, CDR2 FYNNEI, per germline. The CDR3 DNA is TGTGCCAGCAGACAGGGGGCTAACGGAAACACCATATATTTT. Residues: CASRQGANGNTIYF.

About this clone itself: The junction and the germline gene differ at one end; a read error may be behind it. The rearrangement uses TRBV6-2 or TRBV6-3 and TRBJ1-6; perhaps TRBD1 as D (5 bases). CDR1 MNHEY and CDR2 SVGEGT come from the germline V gene. This CDR3 has 11 amino acids. The CDR3 reads CASSPQEGSNF. The CDR3 DNA reads as TGTGCCAGCAGTCCACAAGAGGGGAGCAACTTT.

The chain couples TRBV5-6 to TRBJ2-7, with D hard to call. Germline-derived CDR1 and CDR2 are SGHDT and YYEEEE. V was pared by 0 bases and J by 0 bases, with 7 bases between. This CDR3 contains 14 residues. The CDR3 sequence: CASSLGRSSYEQYF. CDR3 DNA: TGTGCCAGCAGCTTGGGGCGAAGCTCCTACGAGCAGTACTTC.

The genes are TRBV28 and TRBJ2-7; 7 positions agree with TRBD2. J lost 2 bases, V lost 5 bases, and 15 bases had no gene match. Per germline, CDR1 MDHEN and CDR2 SYDVKM. The CDR3 spans 17 residues. The DNA for the CDR3 is TGTGCCAGCAGTGGAACGGACGGGGGGTGGAATCCCTACGAGCAGTACTTC. It codes for CASSGTDGGWNPYEQYF.

The chain recombines TRBV27 with TRBJ2-5, with D uncertain. The CDR3 covers 12 residues. Germline V lookup: CDR1 MNHEY, CDR2 SMNVEV (reference sequence). Trimming took 1 base from V and 4 from J, leaving 4 bases between them. The CDR3 loop reads CASSLFGETQYF. CDR3 in DNA: TGTGCCAGCAGTTTATTTGGAGAGACCCAGTACTTC.

The V gene is TRBV24-1, the J gene TRBJ2-3, with D tentatively TRBD1 or TRBD2 (6 bases each). Trimming removed 5 bases at V and 5 bases at J, with 10 bases between. The CDR3 is made up of 13 amino acids. The germline V gene has CDR1 KGHDR and CDR2 SFDVKD. The CDR3 bases are TGTGCCACCAGTGTAGGAGGGGGAGATACGCAGTATTTT. Residues: CATSVGGGDTQYF.

This chain joins TRBV28 and TRBJ2-1, with a tentative D call TRBD2 (6 bases). Germline lookup yields CDR1 MDHEN and CDR2 SYDVKM. The V gene lost 3 bases and the J gene lost 12 bases, with 15 bases spanning the gap. The CDR3 length is 13 residues. The CDR3 loop reads CASSFNSPGLQFF. DNA of the CDR3: TGTGCCAGCAGTTTCAATTCCCCGGGACTGCAGTTCTTC.

The chain joins TRBV19 to TRBJ1-1, with D perhaps matching TRBD1 (5 bases). This CDR3 contains 15 residues. In germline, CDR1 is LNHDA, CDR2 SQIVND (reference sequence). V was trimmed by 3 bases and J by 0 bases, leaving 11 bases between them. The chain's CDR3 is CASSIGRGLNTEAFF. Written as DNA, the CDR3 is TGTGCCAGTAGTATCGGGAGGGGCCTGAACACTGAAGCTTTCTTT.

The gene calls are TRBV5-4 and TRBJ2-3; D is perhaps TRBD2 (6 bases). Germline V gene lookup returns CDR1 SGHNT and CDR2 YYREEE (reference sequence). The V end was cut by 3 bases, the J end by 3 bases, with 14 bases between. The CDR3 length is 15 residues. This chain's CDR3 is CASSSGTLVTDTQYF. In DNA, the CDR3 is TGTGCCAGCAGCTCCGGGACTTTGGTAACAGATACGCAGTATTTT.

V usage is TRBV6-5 and J usage is TRBJ2-6; D ambiguous. This CDR3 has 13 amino acids. Trimming cost V 9 bases and J 0 bases, with 6 bases left between them. Germline V gene data show CDR1 as MNHEY and CDR2 as SVGAGI. CDR3 loop: CASSLSGANVLTF. The CDR3 nucleotides are TGTGCCAGTTCCCTCTCTGGGGCCAACGTCCTGACTTTC.

The sample holds one count of this clone. The genes are TRBV6-5 and TRBJ2-7; D might be TRBD1 (5 bases). CDR1 MNHEY and CDR2 SVGAGI come from the germline V gene. The CDR3 is 15 amino acids. V shed 2 bases and J shed 7 bases, with 18 bases lying between them. The CDR3: CASSYGQGIVYEQYF. Here the CDR3 DNA reads TGTGCCAGCAGTTACGGCCAGGGAATCGTCTATGAGCAGTACTTC.

This chain uses TRBV24-1 with TRBJ1-3; D is possibly TRBD1 (5 bases). Trimming removed 5 bases from V and 0 bases from J, with 10 bases in between. CDR1 KGHDR and CDR2 SFDVKD come from the germline V gene. CDR3 length: 15 residues. This CDR3 reads CATSAGPYSGNTIYF. DNA of the CDR3: TGTGCCACCAGTGCGGGACCATACTCTGGAAACACCATATATTTT.

This clone appeared a single time. V gene TRBV7-9 combines with J gene TRBJ2-5, with 8 bases that match TRBD2. V was pared by 5 bases and J by 0 bases, with 5 bases of the junction left unmatched. This CDR3 comprises 15 residues. CDR1 and CDR2 (germline): SEHNR, FQNEAQ (reference sequence). DNA of the CDR3: TGTGCCAGCAGCAACCGAGCGGGAGACCAAGAGACCCAGTACTTC. Its translation is CASSNRAGDQETQYF.

The CDR3 spells CASSRGTATEAFF. The CDR3 coding sequence is TGTGCCAGCAGCCGTGGGACAGCAACTGAAGCTTTCTTT. J is TRBJ1-1 and V is TRBV11-2; TRBD1 matches 7 bases. Germline CDR1 and CDR2: SGHAT and FQNNGV. J was trimmed by 5 bases and V by 5 bases; bases with no gene match: 5. This CDR3 spans 13 amino acids.

This chain uses TRBV4-1 with TRBJ2-3; the D gene is possibly TRBD2 (6 bases). Germline V CDR1 and CDR2: MGHRA, YSYEKL. The V and J ends lost 4 bases and 3 bases respectively, with 14 bases between them. CDR3 length equals 15 residues. The CDR3 sequence is CASSPGGSGTDTQYF. The CDR3 bases are TGCGCCAGCAGCCCAGGAGGAAGCGGGACAGATACGCAGTATTTT.

The gene calls are TRBV12-3 or TRBV12-4 and TRBJ1-3; D remains unclear. The CDR3 length is 12 residues. The V end was cut by 7 bases, the J end by 4 bases, with 8 bases between. The CDR3 reads CASILLGNTIYF. The DNA for the CDR3 is TGTGCCAGCATTCTTCTCGGAAACACCATATATTTT.

The gene calls are TRBV13 and TRBJ2-5, with TRBD1 matching 8 bases. The germline V gene encodes CDR1 PRHDT and CDR2 FYEKMQ (reference sequence). CDR3 length: 14 amino acids. The J segment lost 5 bases and the V segment lost 5 bases, leaving 7 bases of the junction unmatched. CDR3 sequence (DNA): TGTGCCAGCAGCACCGGACAGGGACAGGAGACCCAGTACTTC. Amino acid sequence: CASSTGQGQETQYF.

The rearrangement joins TRBV30 to TRBJ2-1; D is possibly TRBD2 (6 bases). V shed 0 bases and J shed 10 bases, with 16 bases lying between them. Germline CDR1 and CDR2: GTSNPN and SVGIG (reference sequence). The CDR3 totals 14 residues. CDR3 bases: TGTGCCTGGAGTGTAGGCGGGGAAGGGGCGGAGCAGTTCTTC. Amino acids: CAWSVGGEGAEQFF.

The chain links TRBV14 to TRBJ2-1; 9 bases are a match to TRBD1. The V gene's germline CDR1 is SGHDN and CDR2 FVKESK. The CDR3 totals 21 residues. The V segment lost 1 base and the J segment 0 bases; nucleotides outside the gene matches: 16. The CDR3, as DNA: TGTGCCAGCAGCCAAGTAGTCGGGACAGGGTCCCTTAGGAGCTCCTACAATGAGCAGTTCTTC. Its protein is CASSQVVGTGSLRSSYNEQFF. The full variable domain, with the rest looked up from reference TRBV14 and TRBJ2-1, is EAGVTQFPSHSVIEKGQTVTLRCDPISGHDNLYWYRRVMGKEIKFLLHFVKESKQDESGMPNNRFLAERTGGTYSTLKVQPAELEDSGVYFCASSQVVGTGSLRSSYNEQFFGPGTRLTVL.

The V gene is TRBV7-9, the J gene TRBJ1-2; no definite D call. Deletions cut 1 base from V and 4 bases from J, with 13 bases between. Germline values: CDR1 SEHNR, CDR2 FQNEAQ (reference sequence). CDR3 length: 15 amino acids. This CDR3 reads CASSLEVVGGYGYTF. The CDR3 nucleotides are TGTGCCAGCAGCTTAGAGGTGGTTGGAGGCTATGGCTACACCTTC.